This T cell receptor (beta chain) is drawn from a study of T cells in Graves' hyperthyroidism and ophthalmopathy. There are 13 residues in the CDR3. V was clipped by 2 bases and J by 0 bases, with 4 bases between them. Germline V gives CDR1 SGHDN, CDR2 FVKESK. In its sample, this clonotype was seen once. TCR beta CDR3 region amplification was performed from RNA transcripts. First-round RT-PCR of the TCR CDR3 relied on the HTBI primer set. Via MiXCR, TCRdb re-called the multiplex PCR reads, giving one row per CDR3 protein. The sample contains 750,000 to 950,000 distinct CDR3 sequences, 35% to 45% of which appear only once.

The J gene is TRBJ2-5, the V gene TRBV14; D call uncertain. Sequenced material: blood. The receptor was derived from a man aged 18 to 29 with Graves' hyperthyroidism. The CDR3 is CASSQPYQETQYF. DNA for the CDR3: TGTGCCAGCAGCCAACCGTACCAAGAGACCCAGTACTTC.